The 2 T cell receptor beta chains given below trace back to one sample, sequenced in a study of CD8 T cells in ankylosing spondylitis (dated by TCRdb to the late 2010s). The library was made by 5' RACE. Sequenced using an Illumina HiSeq 2500. Clones were called with MiXCR by TCRdb after fastp trimmed the public reads at Q25, and only in-frame beta chains were retained. Here each entry gathers all rows of one CDR3 protein and keeps the most common genes and DNA. The sample contains around 250,000 distinct CDR3 sequences, roughly 32% of them found a single time. The ten top clones hold approximately 4% of the sample. What was sequenced was blood, either unsorted or a sorted T cell fraction (not recorded which). The receptors derive from a male donor with ankylosing spondylitis or in good health (not recorded which).

The J gene is TRBJ1-5, the V gene TRBV4-1; the match to TRBD1 covers 7 bases. Germline CDR1 is MGHRA and CDR2 is YSYEKL. This CDR3 is built from 21 residues. V lost 0 bases to trimming and J lost 4 bases; unmatched junction nucleotides: 21. In DNA, the CDR3 is TGCGCCAGCAGCCAAGAGTCAGGACGCTCGCGGGTTTCCAGGGGGAATCAGCCCCAGCATTTT. As protein: CASSQESGRSRVSRGNQPQHF.

In its sample, this clonotype was seen a few times. In DNA, the CDR3 is TGTGCCATCAGTGCGGTGCGGGGCGCCCCCACTAACACAGATACGCAGTATTTT. Protein sequence: CAISAVRGAPTNTDTQYF. The chain recombines TRBV10-3 with TRBJ2-3, with D tentatively TRBD2 (6 bases). V was shortened by 4 bases and J by 2 bases, with 22 bases between the two germline ends. The CDR3 length is 18 residues. CDR1 ENHRY and CDR2 SYGVKD come from the germline V gene.